This TCR beta chain was observed in a study of cytomegalovirus exposure and HLA in healthy donors. Germline CDR1 LGHNA, CDR2 YSLEER. The CDR3 has 14 amino acids. V lost 4 bases, J lost 4 bases, and 5 bases stayed unmatched. PCR employed 60 Vbeta and 13 Jbeta primers. Profiling relied on immunoSEQ multiplex PCR, and the TCRdb table lists in-frame clones only, not all of them. The data show some 150,000 clones, 65% to 80% seen once. The study's findings and limits: Per a later analysis, HLA-associated TCR beta chains showed more clonal expansion than other, equally common TCR beta chains. As a later analysis showed, several of the most significant clusters appeared to be linked to common viral pathogens. V- and J-gene trimming of TCR beta was linked (in a later analysis) to a missense DCLRE1C variant.

As regards this clone: Antigen unknown.

Sequences were obtained from PBMCs. The J gene is TRBJ2-5, the V gene TRBV4-3; TRBD2 matches at 8 bases. The sequence was obtained from a middle-aged man in good health and CMV-seronegative. The chain's CDR3 is CASSPHGGGETQYF. The CDR3 bases are TGCGCCAGCAGCCCTCACGGGGGGGGAGAGACCCAGTACTTC.